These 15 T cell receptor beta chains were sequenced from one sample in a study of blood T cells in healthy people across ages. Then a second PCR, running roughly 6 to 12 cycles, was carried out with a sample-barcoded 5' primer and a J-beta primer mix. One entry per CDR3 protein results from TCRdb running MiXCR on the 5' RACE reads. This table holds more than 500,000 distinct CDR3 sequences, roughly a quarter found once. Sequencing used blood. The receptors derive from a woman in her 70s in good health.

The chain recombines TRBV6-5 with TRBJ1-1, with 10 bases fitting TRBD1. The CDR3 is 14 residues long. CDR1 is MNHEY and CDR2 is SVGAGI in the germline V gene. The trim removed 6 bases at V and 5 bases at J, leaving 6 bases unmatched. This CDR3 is CASRSGTGATEAFF. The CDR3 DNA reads TGTGCCAGCAGGTCCGGGACAGGGGCTACTGAAGCTTTCTTT.

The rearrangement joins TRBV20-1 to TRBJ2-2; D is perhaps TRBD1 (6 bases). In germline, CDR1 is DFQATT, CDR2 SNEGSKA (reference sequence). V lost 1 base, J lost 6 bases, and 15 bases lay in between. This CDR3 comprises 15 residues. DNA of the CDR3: TGCAGTGCTAGAGTGATGCTGGGGGCCCCCGGGGAGCTGTTTTTT. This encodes CSARVMLGAPGELFF.

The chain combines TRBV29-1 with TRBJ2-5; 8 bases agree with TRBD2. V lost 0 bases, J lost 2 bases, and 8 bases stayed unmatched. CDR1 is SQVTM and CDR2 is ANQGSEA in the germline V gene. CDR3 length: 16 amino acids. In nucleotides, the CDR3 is TGCAGCGTTGAAGATTCTGGCGGGAGGAGGCAAGAGACCCAGTACTTC. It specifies CSVEDSGGRRQETQYF.

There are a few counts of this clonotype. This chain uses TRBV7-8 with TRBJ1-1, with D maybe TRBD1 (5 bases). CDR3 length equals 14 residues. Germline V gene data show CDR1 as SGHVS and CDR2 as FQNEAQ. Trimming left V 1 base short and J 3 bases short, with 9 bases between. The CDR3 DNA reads TGTGCCAGCAGCTTAGTACAGGTGGACACTGAAGCTTTCTTT. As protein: CASSLVQVDTEAFF.

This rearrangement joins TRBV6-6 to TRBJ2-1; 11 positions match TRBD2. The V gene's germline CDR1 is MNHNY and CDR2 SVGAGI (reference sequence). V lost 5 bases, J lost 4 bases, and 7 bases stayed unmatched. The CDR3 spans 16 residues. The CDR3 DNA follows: TGTGCCAGCAGTCCCCCGGGACTAGCGGTTTACAATGAGCAGTTCTTC. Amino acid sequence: CASSPPGLAVYNEQFF.

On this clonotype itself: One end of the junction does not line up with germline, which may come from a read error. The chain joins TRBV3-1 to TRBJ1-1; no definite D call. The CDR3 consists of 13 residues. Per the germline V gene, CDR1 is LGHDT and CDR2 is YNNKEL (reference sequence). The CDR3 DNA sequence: TGTGCCTTCCAAAGTCAGCCGAACACTGGAGCTTTCTTT. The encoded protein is CAFQSQPNTGAFF.

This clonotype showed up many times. The CDR3 DNA follows: TGTGCCAGCCGACAGAGACAGGAAGCCACAGATACGCAGTATTTT. Its protein is CASRQRQEATDTQYF. The gene calls are TRBV14 and TRBJ2-3; the D gene is possibly TRBD1 (6 bases). The CDR3 runs 15 residues. Trimming cost V 8 bases and J 2 bases, with 17 bases left between them. From germline, CDR1 is SGHDN and CDR2 FVKESK. The entire variable domain, with the rest obtained from reference TRBV14 and TRBJ2-3, is as follows: EAGVTQFPSHSVIEKGQTVTLRCDPISGHDNLYWYRRVMGKEIKFLLHFVKESKQDESGMPNNRFLAERTGGTYSTLKVQPAELEDSGVYFCASRQRQEATDTQYFGPGTRLTVL.

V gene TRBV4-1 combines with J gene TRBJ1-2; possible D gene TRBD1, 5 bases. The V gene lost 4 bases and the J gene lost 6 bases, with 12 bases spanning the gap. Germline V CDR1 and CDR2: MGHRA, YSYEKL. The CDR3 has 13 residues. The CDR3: CASSPETVDGYTF. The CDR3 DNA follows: TGCGCCAGCAGCCCCGAGACAGTGGATGGCTACACCTTC.

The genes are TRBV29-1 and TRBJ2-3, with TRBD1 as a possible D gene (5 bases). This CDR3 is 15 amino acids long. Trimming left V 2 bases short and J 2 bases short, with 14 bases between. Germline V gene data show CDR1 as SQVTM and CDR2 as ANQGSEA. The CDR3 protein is CSVEMQGVNTDTQYF. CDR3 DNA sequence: TGCAGCGTTGAAATGCAAGGGGTAAACACAGATACGCAGTATTTT.

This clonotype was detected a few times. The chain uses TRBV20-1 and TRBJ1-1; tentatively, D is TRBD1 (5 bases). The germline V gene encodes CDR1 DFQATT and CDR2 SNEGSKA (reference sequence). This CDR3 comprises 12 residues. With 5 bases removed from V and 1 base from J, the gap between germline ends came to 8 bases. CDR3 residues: CSAGTSNTEAFF. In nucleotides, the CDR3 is TGCAGTGCTGGGACTTCGAACACTGAAGCTTTCTTT.

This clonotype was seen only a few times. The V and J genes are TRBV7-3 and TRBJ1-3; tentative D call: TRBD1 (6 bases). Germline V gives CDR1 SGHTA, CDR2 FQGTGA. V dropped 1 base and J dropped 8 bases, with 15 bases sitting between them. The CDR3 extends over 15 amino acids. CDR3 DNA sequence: TGTGCCAGCAGCTTAAGCCCCGCTAGGGGGGACACCATATATTTT. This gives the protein CASSLSPARGDTIYF. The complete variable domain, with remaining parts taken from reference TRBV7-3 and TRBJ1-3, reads GAGVSQTPSNKVTEKGKYVELRCDPISGHTALYWYRQSLGQGPEFLIYFQGTGAADDSGLPNDRFFAVRPEGSVSTLKIQRTERGDSAVYLCASSLSPARGDTIYFGEGSWLTVV.

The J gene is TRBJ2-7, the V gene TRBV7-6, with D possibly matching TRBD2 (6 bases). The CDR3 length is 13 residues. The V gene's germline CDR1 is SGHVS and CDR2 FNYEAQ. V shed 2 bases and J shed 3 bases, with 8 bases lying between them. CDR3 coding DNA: TGTGCCAGCAGCTTACCCGGGGGCTACGAGCAGTACTTC. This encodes CASSLPGGYEQYF.

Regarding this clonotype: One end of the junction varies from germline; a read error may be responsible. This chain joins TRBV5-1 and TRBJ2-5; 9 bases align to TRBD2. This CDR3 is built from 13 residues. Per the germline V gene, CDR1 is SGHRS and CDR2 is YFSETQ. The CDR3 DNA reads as TGCGCCAACAGCGGGGGGACAGCAGAGACCCAGTACTTC. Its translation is CANSGGTAETQYF. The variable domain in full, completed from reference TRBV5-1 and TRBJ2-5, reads KAGVTQTPRYLIKTRGQQVTLSCSPISGHRSVSWYQQTPGQGLQFLFEYFSETQRNKGNFPGRFSGRQFSNSRSEMNVSTLELGDSALYLCANSGGTAETQYFGPGTRLLVL.

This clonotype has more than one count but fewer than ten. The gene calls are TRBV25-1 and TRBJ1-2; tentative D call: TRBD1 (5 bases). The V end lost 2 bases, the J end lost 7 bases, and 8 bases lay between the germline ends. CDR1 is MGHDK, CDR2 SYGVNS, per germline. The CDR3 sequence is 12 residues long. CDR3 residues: CASSEQGCGYTF. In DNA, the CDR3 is TGTGCCAGCAGTGAACAGGGCTGTGGCTACACCTTC.

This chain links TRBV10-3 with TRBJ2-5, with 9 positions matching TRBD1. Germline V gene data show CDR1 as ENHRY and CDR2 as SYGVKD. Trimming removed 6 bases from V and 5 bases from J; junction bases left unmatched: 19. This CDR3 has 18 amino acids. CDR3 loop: CAISKTGGLNAGEETQYF. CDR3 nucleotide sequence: TGTGCCATCAGCAAAACAGGGGGCCTTAACGCTGGGGAGGAGACCCAGTACTTC.